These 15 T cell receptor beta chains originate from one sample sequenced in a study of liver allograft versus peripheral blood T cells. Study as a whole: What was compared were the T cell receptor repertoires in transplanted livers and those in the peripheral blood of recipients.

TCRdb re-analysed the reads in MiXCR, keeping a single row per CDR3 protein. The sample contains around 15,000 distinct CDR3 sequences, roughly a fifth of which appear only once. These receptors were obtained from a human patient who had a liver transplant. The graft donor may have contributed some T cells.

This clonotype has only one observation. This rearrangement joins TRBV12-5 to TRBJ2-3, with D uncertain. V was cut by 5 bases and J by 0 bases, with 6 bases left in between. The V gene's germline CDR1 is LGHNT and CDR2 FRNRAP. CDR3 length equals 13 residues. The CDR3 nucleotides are TGTGCTAGTGGTCCGGACAGCACAGATACGCAGTATTTT. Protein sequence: CASGPDSTDTQYF.

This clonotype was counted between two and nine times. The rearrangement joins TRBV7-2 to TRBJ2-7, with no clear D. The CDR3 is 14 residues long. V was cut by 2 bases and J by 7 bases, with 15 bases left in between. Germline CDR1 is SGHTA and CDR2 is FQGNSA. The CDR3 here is CASSLNRSIREQYF. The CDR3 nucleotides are TGTGCCAGCAGCTTAAACAGATCCATACGTGAGCAGTACTTC.

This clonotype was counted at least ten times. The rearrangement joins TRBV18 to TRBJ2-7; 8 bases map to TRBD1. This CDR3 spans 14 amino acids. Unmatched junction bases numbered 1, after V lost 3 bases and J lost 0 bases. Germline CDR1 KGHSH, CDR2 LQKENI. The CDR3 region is CASSPGTGSYEQYF. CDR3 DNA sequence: TGTGCCAGCTCACCGGGGACAGGCTCCTACGAGCAGTACTTC.

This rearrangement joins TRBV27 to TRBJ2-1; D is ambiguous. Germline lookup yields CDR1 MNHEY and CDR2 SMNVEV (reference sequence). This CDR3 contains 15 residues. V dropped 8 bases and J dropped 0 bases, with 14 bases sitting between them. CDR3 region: CASSLEGPSYNEQFF. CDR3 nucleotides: TGTGCCAGCTCCCTGGAAGGACCCTCCTACAATGAGCAGTTCTTC.

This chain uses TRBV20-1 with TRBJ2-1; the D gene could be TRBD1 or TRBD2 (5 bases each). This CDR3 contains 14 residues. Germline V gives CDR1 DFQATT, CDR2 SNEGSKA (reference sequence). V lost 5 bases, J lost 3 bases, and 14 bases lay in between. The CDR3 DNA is TGCAGTGCTGGTGGGGGTACGGTCTACAATGAGCAGTTCTTC. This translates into CSAGGGTVYNEQFF.

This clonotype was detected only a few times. CDR3: CASSIKQELAKNIQYF. The CDR3 bases are TGTGCCAGTAGTATTAAGCAGGAACTAGCCAAAAACATTCAGTACTTC. The chain joins TRBV19 to TRBJ2-4; unclear D gene. Germline assignment: CDR1 LNHDA and CDR2 SQIVND (reference sequence). This CDR3 has 16 residues. V gave up 3 bases and J gave up 0 bases, with 12 bases separating them.

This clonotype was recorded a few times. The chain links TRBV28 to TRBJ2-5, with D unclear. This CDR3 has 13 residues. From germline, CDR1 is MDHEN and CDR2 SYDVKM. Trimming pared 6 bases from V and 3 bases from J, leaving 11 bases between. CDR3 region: CASRVAAEETQYF. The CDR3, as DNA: TGTGCCAGCAGGGTTGCGGCAGAAGAGACCCAGTACTTC. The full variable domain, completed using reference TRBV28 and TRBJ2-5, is DVKVTQSSRYLVKRTGEKVFLECVQDMDHENMFWYRQDPGLGLRLIYFSYDVKMKEKGDIPEGYSVSREKKERFSLILESASTNQTSMYLCASRVAAEETQYFGPGTRLLVL.

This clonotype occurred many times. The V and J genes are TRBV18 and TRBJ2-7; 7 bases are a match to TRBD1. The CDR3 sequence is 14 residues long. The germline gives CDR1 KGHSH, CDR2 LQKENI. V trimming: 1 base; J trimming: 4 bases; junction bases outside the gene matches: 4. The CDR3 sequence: CASSPLQGEYEQYF. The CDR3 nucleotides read TGTGCCAGCTCACCACTCCAGGGGGAATACGAGCAGTACTTC.

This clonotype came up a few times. CDR3 amino acids: CASSSWELNTEAFF. CDR3 bases: TGTGCCAGCAGCTCGTGGGAGCTGAACACTGAAGCTTTCTTT. The J gene is TRBJ1-1, the V gene TRBV12-3 or TRBV12-4, with D uncertain. The V and J ends lost 6 bases and 0 bases respectively, with 11 bases between them. CDR3 size: 14 residues.

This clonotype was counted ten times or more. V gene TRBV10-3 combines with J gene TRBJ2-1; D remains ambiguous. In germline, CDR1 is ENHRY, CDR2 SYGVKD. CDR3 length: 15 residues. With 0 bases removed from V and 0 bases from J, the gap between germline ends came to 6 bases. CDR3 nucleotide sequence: TGTGCCATCAGTGAGTCGGGAAGCTCCTACAATGAGCAGTTCTTC. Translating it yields CAISESGSSYNEQFF.

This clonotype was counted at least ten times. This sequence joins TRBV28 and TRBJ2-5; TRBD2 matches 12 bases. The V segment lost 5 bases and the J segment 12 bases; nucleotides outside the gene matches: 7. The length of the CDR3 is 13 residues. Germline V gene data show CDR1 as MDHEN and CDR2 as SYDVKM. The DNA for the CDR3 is TGTGCCAGCAGTGCTAGCGGGAGGGGACTGAAGTACTTC. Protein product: CASSASGRGLKYF. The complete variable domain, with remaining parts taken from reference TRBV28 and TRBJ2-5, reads DVKVTQSSRYLVKRTGEKVFLECVQDMDHENMFWYRQDPGLGLRLIYFSYDVKMKEKGDIPEGYSVSREKKERFSLILESASTNQTSMYLCASSASGRGLKYFGPGTRLLVL.

In DNA, the CDR3 is TGCGCCAGCAGCCACGGGACGGGGAATTCACCCCTCCACTTT. This encodes CASSHGTGNSPLHF. The rearrangement joins TRBV5-1 to TRBJ1-6, with D maybe TRBD1 (5 bases). Per germline, CDR1 SGHRS and CDR2 YFSETQ. Trimming took 4 bases from V and 7 from J, leaving 12 bases between them. This CDR3 is 14 amino acids long.

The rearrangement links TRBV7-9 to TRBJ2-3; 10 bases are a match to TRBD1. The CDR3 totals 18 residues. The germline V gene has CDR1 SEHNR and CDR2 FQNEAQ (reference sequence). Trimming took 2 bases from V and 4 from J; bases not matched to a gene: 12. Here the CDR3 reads CASSLTGGGTGVSDTQYF. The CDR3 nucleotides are TGTGCCAGCAGCTTAACCGGGGGCGGGACAGGGGTCTCAGATACGCAGTATTTT.

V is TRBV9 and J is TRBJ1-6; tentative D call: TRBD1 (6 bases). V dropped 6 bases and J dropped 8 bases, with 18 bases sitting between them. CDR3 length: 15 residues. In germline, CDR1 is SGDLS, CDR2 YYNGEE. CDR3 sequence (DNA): TGTGCCAGCAATCTTAACGGGGGCAAGGATTCACCCCTCCACTTT. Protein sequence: CASNLNGGKDSPLHF.

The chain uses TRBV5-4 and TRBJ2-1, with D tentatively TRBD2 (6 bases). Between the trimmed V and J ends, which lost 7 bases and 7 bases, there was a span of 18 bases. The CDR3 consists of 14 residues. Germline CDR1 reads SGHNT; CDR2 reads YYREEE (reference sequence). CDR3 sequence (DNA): TGTGCCAGCTCTCCTCCCGGGGGAGGAAATGAGCAGTTCTTC. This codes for CASSPPGGGNEQFF.